The 17 T cell receptor beta chains reported below all come from one sample, sequenced in a study of regulatory T cells in long-lasting Graves disease. Libraries of TCR beta came from iRepertoire HTBI primers plus Arm-PCR of CDR3 regions. TCRdb itself ran the multiplex PCR reads through MiXCR, one entry per CDR3 protein. This repertoire shows a few hundred thousand distinct CDR3 sequences, around an eighth found once; its top ten account for approximately 9.3%. Time point noted: newly diagnosed GD, antithyroid drugs for less than 3 months. Isolated PBMC RNA provided the starting material for the TCR library. The same sample was also used in a study of T cells in Graves' hyperthyroidism and ophthalmopathy.

Sequencing was performed on peripheral blood mononuclear cells (PBMCs), taken at new diagnosis, from a patient treated with antithyroid drugs. These receptors were taken from a man aged 25 to 40 with Graves disease.

V is TRBV12-3 or TRBV12-4 and J is TRBJ2-1; 13 nucleotides line up with TRBD2. V was pared by 6 bases and J by 12 bases, with 11 bases of the junction left unmatched. The CDR3 runs to 15 residues. The CDR3 here is CASSSGTSGNIGQFF. Written as DNA, the CDR3 is TGTGCCAGCAGCTCCGGGACTAGCGGGAATATAGGGCAGTTCTTC.

This clonotype appeared many times. The rearrangement joins TRBV5-1 to TRBJ1-5; D is possibly TRBD1 (5 bases). Germline V lookup: CDR1 SGHRS, CDR2 YFSETQ. This CDR3 is built from 14 residues. V shed 5 bases and J shed 8 bases, with 17 bases lying between them. CDR3 nucleotides: TGCGCCAGCAGGTGCAGGGCGCGGAGGAAGCCCCAGCATTTT. Translating it yields CASRCRARRKPQHF.

This chain connects TRBV6-5 to TRBJ2-7, with 7 bases identical to TRBD2. Germline V gene sequence: CDR1 MNHEY, CDR2 SVGAGI. V shed 4 bases, J shed 2 bases, and the junction held 11 bases outside the gene matches. This CDR3 has 16 amino acids. The CDR3 is CASSSPSGTAAYEQYF. The CDR3 DNA reads as TGTGCCAGCAGTTCCCCGAGCGGGACGGCAGCCTACGAGCAGTACTTC.

This chain uses TRBV3-1 with TRBJ2-3, with 9 bases identical to TRBD1. The CDR3 is 16 residues long. The V segment lost 4 bases and the J segment 4 bases; nucleotides outside the gene matches: 9. In germline, CDR1 is LGHDT, CDR2 YNNKEL (reference sequence). The CDR3 DNA reads as TGTGCCAGCAGCCGGCCCGGGACAGGGTCGTCAGATACGCAGTATTTT. Protein product: CASSRPGTGSSDTQYF.

This clonotype was counted at least ten times. J is TRBJ2-1 and V is TRBV2, with a possible D match to TRBD2 (6 bases). This CDR3 has 13 amino acids. Germline CDR1 is SNHLY and CDR2 is FYNNEI. Trimming left V 4 bases short and J 5 bases short, with 9 bases between. The CDR3 is CASSGEDNNEQFF. In DNA form, the CDR3 reads TGTGCCAGCAGTGGGGAGGATAACAATGAGCAGTTCTTC.

At least ten counts were recorded for this clonotype. V and J are TRBV29-1 and TRBJ2-6; D remains ambiguous. Trimming removed 4 bases at V and 1 base at J, with 11 bases between. Germline values: CDR1 SQVTM, CDR2 ANQGSEA. This CDR3 is built from 15 residues. CDR3 coding DNA: TGCAGCGTTGCGGCGGCCCCTTCTGGGGCCAACGTCCTGACTTTC. Translated, it gives CSVAAAPSGANVLTF. Full variable domain (missing parts from reference TRBV29-1 and TRBJ2-6): SAVISQKPSRDICQRGTSLTIQCQVDSQVTMMFWYRQQPGQSLTLIATANQGSEATYESGFVIDKFPISRPNLTFSTLTVSNMSPEDSSIYLCSVAAAPSGANVLTFGAGSRLTVL.

This clonotype showed up many times. The gene calls are TRBV5-1 and TRBJ1-4, with D uncertain. This CDR3 region has 14 residues. Germline V gives CDR1 SGHRS, CDR2 YFSETQ. The V and J ends lost 3 bases and 8 bases respectively, with 14 bases between them. CDR3 amino acids: CASSSEEEDEKLFF. The CDR3 coding sequence is TGCGCCAGCAGCTCCGAAGAGGAGGACGAAAAACTGTTTTTT.

The J gene is TRBJ1-3, the V gene TRBV18, with D possibly matching TRBD1 (5 bases). V lost 2 bases, J lost 2 bases, and 10 bases lay in between. CDR3 length: 15 residues. Germline CDR1 reads KGHSH; CDR2 reads LQKENI. CDR3 DNA sequence: TGTGCCAGCTCACCATTAAGACAGACTGGAAACACCATATATTTT. It yields the protein CASSPLRQTGNTIYF.

This clonotype was observed at least ten times. This chain connects TRBV20-1 to TRBJ2-3; 11 positions agree with TRBD2. V trimming: 1 base; J trimming: 1 base; junction bases outside the gene matches: 10. In germline, CDR1 is DFQATT, CDR2 SNEGSKA (reference sequence). The CDR3 extends over 18 amino acids. This CDR3 reads CSARAGLAGGSRTDTQYF. DNA for the CDR3: TGCAGTGCTAGAGCAGGGCTAGCGGGAGGAAGCCGCACAGATACGCAGTATTTT.

The chain uses TRBV11-2 and TRBJ1-4; D uncertain. The CDR3 sequence is 15 residues long. Per germline, CDR1 SGHAT and CDR2 FQNNGV. The V end was cut by 1 base, the J end by 2 bases, with 8 bases between. CDR3 coding DNA: TGTGCCAGCAGCTTAGGCGGGTCTACTAATGAAAAACTGTTTTTT. It yields the protein CASSLGGSTNEKLFF.

A note on this clonotype: Being one base from a much bigger clone, this may be a read error. The chain carries TRBV2 and TRBJ2-7; 7 positions match TRBD2. Germline V gene lookup returns CDR1 SNHLY and CDR2 FYNNEI. The CDR3 sequence is 15 residues long. The CDR3 region has the DNA TGTGCCAGCAGCTTAGGCGCGGGAGCGAGCTACGAGCAGCACTTC. Encoded protein: CASSLGAGASYEQHF.

In this sample, this clonotype turned up a few times. This sequence joins TRBV15 and TRBJ2-7, with D perhaps TRBD2 (6 bases). The length of the CDR3 is 14 residues. The germline V gene encodes CDR1 LNHNV and CDR2 YYDKDF (reference sequence). Deletions cut 6 bases from V and 5 bases from J, with 17 bases between. In DNA, the CDR3 is TGTGCCACCAGGTTGGGCGGGAAGGTCAACGAGCAGTACTTC. Translation gives CATRLGGKVNEQYF.

J is TRBJ1-5 and V is TRBV19, with 9 bases fitting TRBD1. The J segment lost 6 bases and the V segment lost 5 bases, leaving 5 bases of the junction unmatched. From germline, CDR1 is LNHDA and CDR2 SQIVND (reference sequence). The CDR3 consists of 14 residues. CDR3 sequence reads: CASSFGQGPQPQHF. The CDR3 coding sequence is TGTGCCAGTAGTTTTGGACAGGGGCCTCAGCCCCAGCATTTT.

This clonotype was counted many times. The rearrangement links TRBV27 to TRBJ2-1; 9 bases agree with TRBD2. CDR1 is MNHEY and CDR2 is SMNVEV in the germline V gene (reference sequence). With 6 bases clipped from V and 5 bases from J, the junction kept 17 bases outside the gene matches. The CDR3 contains 18 residues. In DNA, the CDR3 is TGTGCCAGCAGCAAGGTCCCCTTTAGCGGGAGTGGCAACAATGAGCAGTTCTTC. Amino acid sequence: CASSKVPFSGSGNNEQFF.

This clonotype was detected ten times or more. This rearrangement joins TRBV11-3 to TRBJ2-1; D unresolved. This CDR3 comprises 13 residues. Trimming stripped 3 bases from V and 5 bases from J, with 8 bases between. Germline CDR1 and CDR2: SGHNT and YENEEA. The CDR3 loop is CASSFATHNEQFF. DNA of the CDR3: TGTGCCAGCAGCTTTGCAACCCACAATGAGCAGTTCTTC.

For this clonotype: With a much larger clone just one base away, this may be a read error. J is TRBJ2-7 and V is TRBV29-1, with D maybe TRBD1 (6 bases). Trimming cost V 4 bases and J 9 bases, with 16 bases left between them. The germline V gene encodes CDR1 SQVTM and CDR2 ANQGSEA. The CDR3 covers 12 residues. The CDR3 sequence is CSVVTGSHGQYF. The CDR3 coding sequence is TGCAGCGTTGTCACAGGGTCTCACGGGCAGTACTTC.

This clonotype has a count of ten or more. The V and J genes are TRBV20-1 and TRBJ2-5; D is perhaps TRBD1 or TRBD2 (5 bases each). CDR3 size: 14 residues. Trimming left V 5 bases short and J 5 bases short, with 18 bases between. Germline V gene sequence: CDR1 DFQATT, CDR2 SNEGSKA (reference sequence). The CDR3 sequence is CSAGGQISSETQYF. The CDR3 DNA follows: TGCAGTGCTGGGGGTCAAATTAGCAGTGAGACCCAGTACTTC.